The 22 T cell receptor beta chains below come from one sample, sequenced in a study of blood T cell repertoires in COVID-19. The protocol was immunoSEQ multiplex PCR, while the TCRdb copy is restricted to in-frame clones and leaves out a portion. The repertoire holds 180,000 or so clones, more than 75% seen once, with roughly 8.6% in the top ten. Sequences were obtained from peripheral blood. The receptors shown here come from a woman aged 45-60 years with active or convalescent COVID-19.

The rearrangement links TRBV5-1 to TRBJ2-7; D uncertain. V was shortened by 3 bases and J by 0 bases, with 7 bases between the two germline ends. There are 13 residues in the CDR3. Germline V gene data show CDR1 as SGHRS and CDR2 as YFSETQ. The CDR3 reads CASSSLRSYEQYF. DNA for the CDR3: TGCGCCAGCAGCTCGCTGCGCTCCTACGAGCAGTACTTC.

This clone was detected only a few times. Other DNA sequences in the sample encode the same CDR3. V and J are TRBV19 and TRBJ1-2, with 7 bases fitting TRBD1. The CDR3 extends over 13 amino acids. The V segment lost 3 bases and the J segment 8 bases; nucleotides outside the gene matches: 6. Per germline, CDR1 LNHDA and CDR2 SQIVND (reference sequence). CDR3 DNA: TGTGCCAGTAGTATTCTAGGGGGCGTCGGCTACACCTTC. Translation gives CASSILGGVGYTF.

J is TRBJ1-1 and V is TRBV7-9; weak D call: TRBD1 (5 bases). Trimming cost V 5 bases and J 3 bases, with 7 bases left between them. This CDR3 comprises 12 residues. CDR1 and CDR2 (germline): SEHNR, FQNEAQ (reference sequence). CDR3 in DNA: TGTGCCAGCAGCCGGGGGGACACTGAAGCTTTCTTT. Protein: CASSRGDTEAFF.

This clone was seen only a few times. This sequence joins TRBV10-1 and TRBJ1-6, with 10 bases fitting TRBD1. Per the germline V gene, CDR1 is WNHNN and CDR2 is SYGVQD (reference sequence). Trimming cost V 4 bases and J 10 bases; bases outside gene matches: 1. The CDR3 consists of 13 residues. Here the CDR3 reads CASSGTGGSPLHF. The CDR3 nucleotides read TGCGCCAGCAGTGGGACAGGGGGATCACCCCTCCACTTT.

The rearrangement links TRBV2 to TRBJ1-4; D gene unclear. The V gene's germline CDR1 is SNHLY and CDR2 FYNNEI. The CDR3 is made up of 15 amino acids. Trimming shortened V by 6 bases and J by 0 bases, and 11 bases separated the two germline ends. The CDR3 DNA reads TGTGCCAGCAGGACCGACGGAGCAACTAATGAAAAACTGTTTTTT. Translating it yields CASRTDGATNEKLFF.

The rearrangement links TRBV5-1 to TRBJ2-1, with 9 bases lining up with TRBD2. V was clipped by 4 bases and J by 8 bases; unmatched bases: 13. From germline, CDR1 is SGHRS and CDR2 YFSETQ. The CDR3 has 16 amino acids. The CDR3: CASSLKPGLAGDEQFF. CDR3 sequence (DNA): TGCGCCAGCAGCCTCAAACCGGGACTAGCAGGGGATGAGCAGTTCTTC.

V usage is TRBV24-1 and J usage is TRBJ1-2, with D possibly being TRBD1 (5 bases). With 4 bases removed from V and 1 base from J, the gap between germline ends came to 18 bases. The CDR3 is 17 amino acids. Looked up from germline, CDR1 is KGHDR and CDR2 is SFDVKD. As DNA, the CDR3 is TGTGCCACCAGTGAAACCCGCAGTTGGCAGGGTAACTATGGCTACACCTTC. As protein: CATSETRSWQGNYGYTF.

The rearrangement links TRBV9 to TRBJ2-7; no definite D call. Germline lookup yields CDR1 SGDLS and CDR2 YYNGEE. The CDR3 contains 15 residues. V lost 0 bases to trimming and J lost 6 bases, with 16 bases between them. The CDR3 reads CASSVGPKEFREQYF. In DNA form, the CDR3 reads TGTGCCAGCAGCGTAGGACCCAAGGAGTTTCGCGAGCAGTACTTC.

Written as DNA, the CDR3 is TGTGCCAGTAGTATATGGGCCCCCCCCGGGACAGGGGGGGGAGAAGCTTTCTTT. It translates to CASSIWAPPGTGGGEAFF. The V call is TRBV19, the J call TRBJ1-1; 11 nucleotides align to TRBD1. Germline CDR1 is LNHDA and CDR2 is SQIVND (reference sequence). There are 18 residues in the CDR3. With 2 bases clipped from V and 8 bases from J, the junction kept 16 bases outside the gene matches.

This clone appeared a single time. The CDR3 bases are TGCGCCAGCAGCTTGGTCCCCCTAGACGCTCGAGGCGAGCAGTACTTC. Residues: CASSLVPLDARGEQYF. The chain employs TRBV5-1 and TRBJ2-7; D remains ambiguous. The germline V and J ends were trimmed by 0 bases and 6 bases, with 19 bases remaining between them. This CDR3 has 16 residues. Per germline, CDR1 SGHRS and CDR2 YFSETQ.

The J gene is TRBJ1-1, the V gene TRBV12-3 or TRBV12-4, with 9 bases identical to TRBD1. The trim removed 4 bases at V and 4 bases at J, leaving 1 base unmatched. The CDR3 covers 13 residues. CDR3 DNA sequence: TGTGCCAGCAGTTCGGACAGGGGCACTGAAGCTTTCTTT. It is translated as CASSSDRGTEAFF.

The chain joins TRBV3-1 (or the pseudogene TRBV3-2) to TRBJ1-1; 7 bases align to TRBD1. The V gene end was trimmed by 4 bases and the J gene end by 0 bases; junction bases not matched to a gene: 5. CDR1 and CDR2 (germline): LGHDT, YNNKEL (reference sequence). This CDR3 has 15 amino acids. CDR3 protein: CASSRKGQVNTEAFF. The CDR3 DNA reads TGTGCCAGCAGCCGTAAAGGACAGGTGAACACTGAAGCTTTCTTT.

CDR3 in amino acids: CSVGGLTPNQPQHF. DNA of the CDR3: TGCAGCGTTGGGGGACTCACACCAAATCAGCCCCAGCATTTT. The chain combines TRBV29-1 with TRBJ1-5; possible D gene TRBD1, 5 bases. This CDR3 contains 14 residues. Germline V gene lookup returns CDR1 SQVTM and CDR2 ANQGSEA. Trimming shortened V by 4 bases and J by 4 bases, and 14 bases separated the two germline ends. Variable domain in full (rest from reference TRBV29-1 and TRBJ1-5): SAVISQKPSRDICQRGTSLTIQCQVDSQVTMMFWYRQQPGQSLTLIATANQGSEATYESGFVIDKFPISRPNLTFSTLTVSNMSPEDSSIYLCSVGGLTPNQPQHFGDGTRLSIL.

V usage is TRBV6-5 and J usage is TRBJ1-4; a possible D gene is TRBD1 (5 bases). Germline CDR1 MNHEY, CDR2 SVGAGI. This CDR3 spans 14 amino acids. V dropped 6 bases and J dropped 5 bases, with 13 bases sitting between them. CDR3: CASRKAGGNEKLFF. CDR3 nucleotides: TGTGCCAGCAGGAAGGCGGGGGGGAATGAAAAACTGTTTTTT.

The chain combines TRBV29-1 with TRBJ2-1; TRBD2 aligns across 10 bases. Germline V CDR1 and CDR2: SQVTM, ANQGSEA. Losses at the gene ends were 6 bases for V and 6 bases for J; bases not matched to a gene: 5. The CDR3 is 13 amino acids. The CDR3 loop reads CSVGSGGANEQFF. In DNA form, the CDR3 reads TGCAGCGTGGGAAGCGGGGGGGCCAATGAGCAGTTCTTC.

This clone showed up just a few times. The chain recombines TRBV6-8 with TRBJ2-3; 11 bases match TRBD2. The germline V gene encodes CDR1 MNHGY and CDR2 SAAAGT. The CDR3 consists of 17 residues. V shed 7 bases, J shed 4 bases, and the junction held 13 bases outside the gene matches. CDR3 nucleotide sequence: TGTGCCAGCACCACTTGGAAGGGGACTAGCGGTCCAGATACGCAGTATTTT. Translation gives CASTTWKGTSGPDTQYF.

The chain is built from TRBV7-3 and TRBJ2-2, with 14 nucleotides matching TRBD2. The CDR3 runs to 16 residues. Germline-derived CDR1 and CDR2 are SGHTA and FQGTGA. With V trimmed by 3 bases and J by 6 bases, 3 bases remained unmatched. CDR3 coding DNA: TGTGCCAGCAGCTTGGGACTAGCGGGAGCTTCCGGGGAGCTGTTTTTT. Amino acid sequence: CASSLGLAGASGELFF.

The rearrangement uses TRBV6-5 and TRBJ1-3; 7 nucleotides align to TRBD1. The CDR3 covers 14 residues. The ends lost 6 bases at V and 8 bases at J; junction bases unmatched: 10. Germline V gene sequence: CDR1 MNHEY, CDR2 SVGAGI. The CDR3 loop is CASRRASTGDTIYF. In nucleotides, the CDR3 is TGTGCCAGCAGACGGGCCTCAACAGGGGACACCATATATTTT.

CDR3 amino acids: CASSSKRAAQDTQYF. The CDR3, as DNA: TGTGCCAGCAGCTCCAAGCGCGCGGCGCAGGATACGCAGTATTTT. The chain carries TRBV7-9 and TRBJ2-3; D call uncertain. Germline loops: CDR1 SEHNR, CDR2 FQNEAQ (reference sequence). With 4 bases removed from V and 6 bases from J, the gap between germline ends came to 17 bases. CDR3 size: 15 residues.

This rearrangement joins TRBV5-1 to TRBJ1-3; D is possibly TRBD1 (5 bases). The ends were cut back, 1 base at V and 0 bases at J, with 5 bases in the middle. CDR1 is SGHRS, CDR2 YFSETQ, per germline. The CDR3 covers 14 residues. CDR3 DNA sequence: TGCGCCAGCAGCTTGACAGGCTCTGGAAACACCATATATTTT. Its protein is CASSLTGSGNTIYF.

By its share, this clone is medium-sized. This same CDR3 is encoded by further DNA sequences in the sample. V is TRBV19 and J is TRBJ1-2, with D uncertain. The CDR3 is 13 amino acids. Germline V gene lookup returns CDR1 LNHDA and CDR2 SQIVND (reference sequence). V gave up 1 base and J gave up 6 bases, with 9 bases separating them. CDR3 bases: TGTGCCAGTAGTATAGTTGGGGAGGATGGCTACACCTTC. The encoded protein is CASSIVGEDGYTF.

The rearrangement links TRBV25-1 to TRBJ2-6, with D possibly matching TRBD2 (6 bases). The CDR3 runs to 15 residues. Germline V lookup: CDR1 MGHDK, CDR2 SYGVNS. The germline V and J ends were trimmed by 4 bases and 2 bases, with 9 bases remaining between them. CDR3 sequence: CASSAWGAGANVLTF. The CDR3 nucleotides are TGTGCCAGCAGTGCTTGGGGGGCTGGGGCCAACGTCCTGACTTTC.